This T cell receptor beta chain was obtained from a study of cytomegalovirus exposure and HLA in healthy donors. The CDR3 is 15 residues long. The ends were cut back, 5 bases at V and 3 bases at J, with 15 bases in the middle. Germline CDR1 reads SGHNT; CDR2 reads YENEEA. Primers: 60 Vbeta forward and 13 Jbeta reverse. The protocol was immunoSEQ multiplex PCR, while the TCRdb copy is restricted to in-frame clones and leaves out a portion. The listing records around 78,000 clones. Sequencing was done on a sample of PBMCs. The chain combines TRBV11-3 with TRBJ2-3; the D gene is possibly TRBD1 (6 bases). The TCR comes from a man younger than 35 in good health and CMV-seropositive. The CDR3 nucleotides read TGTGCCAGCAGCCCCACGGCCAGGGGAACAGATACGCAGTATTTT. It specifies CASSPTARGTDTQYF.